This passage covers 4 T cell receptor beta chains from one sample sequenced in a study of Ad26.COV2.S vaccination and SARS-CoV-2 variants. Stated treatment: 15 to 20 received Ad26.COV2.S at low or high dose, single or two shots; a few received placebo; per-sample allocation not given. On day 63 after the first injection, vaccine and placebo recipients gave samples. Produced via immunoSEQ multiplex PCR; TCRdb's table is partial and in-frame only. The sample contains around 300,000 clones, approximately 87% of which appear only once. Sequenced material: peripheral blood, taken in a trial of Ad26.COV2.S vaccine versus placebo. The receptors here all came from a person aged 18-65 years who received the Ad26.COV2.S COVID-19 vaccine or a placebo.

This chain uses TRBV5-1 with TRBJ1-1; the match to TRBD1 covers 10 bases. The CDR3 loop spans 17 amino acids. The J segment lost 0 bases and the V segment lost 0 bases, leaving 5 bases of the junction unmatched. Looked up from germline, CDR1 is SGHRS and CDR2 is YFSETQ. Here the CDR3 reads CASSLAGQGIMNTEAFF. CDR3 in DNA: TGCGCCAGCAGCTTGGCGGGACAGGGGATCATGAACACTGAAGCTTTCTTT.

This chain uses TRBV7-9 with TRBJ1-1, with TRBD1 as a possible D gene (6 bases). Germline V gives CDR1 SEHNR, CDR2 FQNEAQ (reference sequence). The CDR3 consists of 14 residues. The germline V and J ends were trimmed by 5 bases and 4 bases, with 14 bases remaining between them. CDR3 coding DNA: TGTGCCAGCAGCAAAGGGACATCCAGCACTGAAGCTTTCTTT. Residues: CASSKGTSSTEAFF.

This chain links TRBV29-1 with TRBJ2-2; TRBD1 matches at 7 bases. Per the germline V gene, CDR1 is SQVTM and CDR2 is ANQGSEA. The CDR3 runs to 15 residues. V was pared by 4 bases and J by 2 bases, with 7 bases of the junction left unmatched. The CDR3 DNA reads TGCAGCGTTGGAACAGGGGCAAAAAACACCGGGGAGCTGTTTTTT. Its protein product is CSVGTGAKNTGELFF.

The sample holds one count of this clone. The chain has TRBV15 and TRBJ1-4; 7 nucleotides line up with TRBD1. The germline CDR1 and CDR2 sequences are LNHNV and YYDKDF (reference sequence). Trimming removed 3 bases from V and 5 bases from J; junction bases left unmatched: 12. CDR3 length equals 17 residues. CDR3 amino acids: CATSSRDSRAANEKLFF. Written as DNA, the CDR3 is TGTGCCACCAGCAGCCGGGACAGTCGTGCCGCGAATGAAAAACTGTTTTTT.